The present TCR beta chain was sequenced within a study of beta chain features in type 1 diabetes. This clone turned up a few times. After removal of 3 bases from V and 6 bases from J, the junction contained 5 bases not matched to a gene. The CDR3 is made up of 13 amino acids. Looked up from germline, CDR1 is SGHTA and CDR2 is FQGNSA. Expressed TCRB transcripts got sequenced, as all isolated RNA was reverse transcribed. Repertoires were generated with immunoSEQ multiplex PCR, while TCRdb's copy carries only in-frame clones and drops some. Among under 500,000 clones listed, approximately 30% were seen once.

The rearrangement links TRBV7-2 to TRBJ2-7; 7 bases are shared with TRBD1. The sequence was collected from a man aged 18 to 35 in good health. Sequenced sample: naive CD4+ T cells from blood. The CDR3 DNA sequence: TGTGCCAGCAGCTTGAGACAGGGAAGCGAGCAGTACTTC. As protein: CASSLRQGSEQYF. Combining the CDR3 with reference TRBV7-2 and TRBJ2-7 gives the whole variable domain GAGVSQSPSNKVTEKGKDVELRCDPISGHTALYWYRQSLGQGLEFLIYFQGNSAPDKSGLPSDRFSAERTGGSVSTLTIQRTQQEDSAVYLCASSLRQGSEQYFGPGTRLTVT.